A selection of T cell receptor beta chains follows, all from one sample in a study of blood T cell repertoires in COVID-19. Using immunoSEQ multiplex PCR, the repertoire was profiled, and TCRdb retains in-frame clones only, with some absent. The sample has about 190,000 clones; about 77% are singletons. The sequencing sample was made of PBMCs or T cells enriched from blood (not recorded which). The receptors were gathered from a woman between 45 and 65 years old with acute COVID-19. CDR3s include the opening cysteine and the closing phenylalanine or tryptophan. Clone size is shown for a subset of rows, as once, few, many or a class of expanded clone.

j_call v_call clone_size cdr3_aa
TRBJ1-4 TRBV7-2 few CASSLGGGSNEKLFF
TRBJ2-5 TRBV10-3 . CAISEGGLAGPDTQETQYF
TRBJ1-2 TRBV6-5 few CASSITRGGTYGYTF
TRBJ2-2 TRBV10-1 . CASSEGGFSVPGELFF
TRBJ2-3 TRBV6-5 . CASRDTGSTDTQYF
TRBJ1-1 TRBV19 . CASSIGGTGLAEAFF
TRBJ2-3 TRBV6-5 . CASCRGGPPDTQYF
TRBJ1-3 TRBV30 . CAWRPGTLGGNTIYF
TRBJ2-1 TRBV4-2 . CASSERDRAQFF
TRBJ1-4 TRBV5-1 . CASSPQGLDEKLFF